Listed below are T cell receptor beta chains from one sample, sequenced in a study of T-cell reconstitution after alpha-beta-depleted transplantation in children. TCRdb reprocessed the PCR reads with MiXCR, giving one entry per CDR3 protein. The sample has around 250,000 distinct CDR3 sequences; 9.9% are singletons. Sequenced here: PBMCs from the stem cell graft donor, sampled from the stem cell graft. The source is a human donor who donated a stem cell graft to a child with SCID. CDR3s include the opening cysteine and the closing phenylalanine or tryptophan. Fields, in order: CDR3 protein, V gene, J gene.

CASSPYYNEQFF	TRBV12-3/TRBV12-4	TRBJ2-1
CSARERGAGVYEQYF	TRBV20-1	TRBJ2-7
CASSVRSGGYYEQYF	TRBV5-1	TRBJ2-7
CSANAFYTGDNEQFF	TRBV20-1	TRBJ2-1
CASSRTGERSQPQHF	TRBV6-1	TRBJ1-5
CASSFGNQETQYF	TRBV27	TRBJ2-5
CASSFRVHGGGAGTSDEQFF	TRBV12-3/TRBV12-4	TRBJ2-1
CAISDWTSGESSYNEQFF	TRBV10-3	TRBJ2-1
CASSQDPPGQGVFGDTQYF	TRBV14	TRBJ2-3
CASSLADYNEQFF	TRBV7-3	TRBJ2-1
CSVLETGGLGYTF	TRBV29-1	TRBJ1-2
CASNISPGYQTNYGYTF	TRBV5-6	TRBJ1-2
CASSVDLGVGGPSYNEQFF	TRBV9	TRBJ2-1
CASSFRGGPDTQYF	TRBV12-3/TRBV12-4	TRBJ2-3
CASTMGGRGNTEAFF	TRBV7-8	TRBJ1-1
CAPYGAGYEQYF	TRBV10-3	TRBJ2-7
CASSFWTGGGEKLFF	TRBV12-3/TRBV12-4	TRBJ1-4
CASSSIITTVAEGYTF	TRBV7-2	TRBJ1-2
CASQTDSQETQYF	TRBV12-3/TRBV12-4	TRBJ2-5
CASSAGAAQPQHF	TRBV5-1	TRBJ1-5
CASSDRTSGGAGELFF	TRBV9	TRBJ2-2
CASSFRGRTEAFF	TRBV5-1	TRBJ1-1